These 5 T cell receptor beta chains originate from one sample sequenced in a study of blood T cell repertoires in COVID-19. Clones were sequenced by immunoSEQ multiplex PCR, and TCRdb holds only the in-frame ones, with some missing. The sample shows fewer than 200,000 clones, 80% to 90% of them seen only once. The sequencing input was peripheral blood. These TCRs come from a young man who had recovered from COVID-19.

This sequence joins TRBV15 and TRBJ2-5, with D tentatively TRBD2 (6 bases). Per the germline V gene, CDR1 is LNHNV and CDR2 is YYDKDF (reference sequence). Trimming took 1 base from V and 5 from J, leaving 11 bases between them. This CDR3 contains 14 residues. In DNA, the CDR3 is TGTGCCACCAGCAGAGTACCCGGAGGGGAGACCCAGTACTTC. Amino acids: CATSRVPGGETQYF. The complete variable domain, with remaining parts taken from reference TRBV15 and TRBJ2-5, reads DAMVIQNPRYQVTQFGKPVTLSCSQTLNHNVMYWYQQKSSQAPKLLFHYYDKDFNNEADTPDNFQSRRPNTSFCFLDIRSPGLGDTAMYLCATSRVPGGETQYFGPGTRLLVL.

The J gene is TRBJ2-3, the V gene TRBV29-1; possible D gene TRBD1, 6 bases. CDR1 and CDR2 from the germline V gene are SQVTM and ANQGSEA. The CDR3 runs 15 residues. The V gene lost 2 bases and the J gene lost 0 bases, with 12 bases spanning the gap. The CDR3 reads CSVERTGKSTDTQYF. CDR3 DNA: TGCAGCGTTGAACGTACAGGGAAAAGCACAGATACGCAGTATTTT.

The V call is TRBV27, the J call TRBJ1-2, with 10 positions matching TRBD1. Germline CDR1 is MNHEY and CDR2 is SMNVEV (reference sequence). The CDR3 totals 15 residues. Trimming took 6 bases from V and 3 from J; bases not matched to a gene: 7. The CDR3 bases are TGTGCCAGCAGCCTCGTAGGACAGGGGGACTATGGCTACACCTTC. It specifies CASSLVGQGDYGYTF.

This clone turned up a few times. The chain links TRBV7-9 to TRBJ2-3, with 8 bases matching TRBD1. The CDR3 contains 14 residues. The germline V gene has CDR1 SEHNR and CDR2 FQNEAQ (reference sequence). The J segment lost 5 bases and the V segment lost 3 bases, leaving 4 bases of the junction unmatched. The CDR3 spells CASSFQGAVDTQYF. The CDR3 DNA follows: TGTGCCAGCAGCTTCCAGGGGGCGGTAGATACGCAGTATTTT.

The rearrangement links TRBV5-1 to TRBJ2-1; no clear D gene. Germline V gene lookup returns CDR1 SGHRS and CDR2 YFSETQ. Trimming left V 0 bases short and J 7 bases short, with 5 bases between. The CDR3 totals 12 residues. The CDR3 here is CASSLVPNEQFF. CDR3 bases: TGCGCCAGCAGCTTGGTCCCAAATGAGCAGTTCTTC.